The 25 T cell receptor beta chains listed next were all sequenced from one sample in a study of T cells in narcolepsy. Some clones are missing from TCRdb's copy, which holds only in-frame ones; the method was immunoSEQ multiplex PCR. Among some 460 clones listed, around 24% were seen once. Antigens for these TCRs are unknown. The sample was cultured CD4+ T cells from cerebrospinal fluid. Every receptor here comes from a human donor with narcolepsy.

Of note for this clone: Given a far larger clone just one base away, this is likely a sequencing read error. This CDR3 is also generated by other DNA sequences in the sample. V gene TRBV5-1 combines with J gene TRBJ1-2; D ambiguous. This CDR3 contains 18 residues. Germline lookup yields CDR1 SGHRS and CDR2 YFSETQ. The CDR3 reads CASSPDGLPSFSNYGYTF. For the CDR3, the DNA is TGCGCCAGCAGCCCCGACGGACTCCCCTCCTTTTCTAACTATGGATACACCTTC.

This clone was found a few times. The V call is TRBV7-1, the J call TRBJ1-2, with unresolved D. TRBV7-1 is designated an ORF whose function remains uncertain. CDR3 length: 16 amino acids. Trimming left V 3 bases short and J 7 bases short, with 21 bases between. CDR3 sequence (DNA): TGTGCCAGCAGCTCGGATCCGGACGTTAGGGCTGCTGGCTACACCTTC. Residues: CASSSDPDVRAAGYTF.

The chain recombines TRBV4-2 with TRBJ1-5; D gene ambiguous. The CDR3 is made up of 16 amino acids. Trimming took 8 bases from V and 0 from J, leaving 17 bases between them. The germline V gene has CDR1 LGHNA and CDR2 YNFKEQ. As DNA, the CDR3 is TGTGCCAGCCGTAGAGGCGGGCTTTATAGCAATCAGCCCCAGCATTTT. Its protein is CASRRGGLYSNQPQHF.

The J gene is TRBJ2-7, the V gene TRBV5-6; D assignment may be TRBD1 or TRBD2 (6 bases each). CDR1 is SGHDT and CDR2 is YYEEEE in the germline V gene. This CDR3 has 13 residues. V was pared by 2 bases and J by 5 bases, with 11 bases between. As DNA, the CDR3 is TGTGCCAGCAGCTTATGGGGGGACAACGAGCAGTACTTC. It yields the protein CASSLWGDNEQYF.

The chain uses TRBV5-7 and TRBJ1-1; D might be TRBD1 (5 bases). TRBV5-7 is known as an ORF, though its function is uncertain. The CDR3 is 13 residues long. V lost 4 bases, J lost 5 bases, and 12 bases lay in between. CDR3 residues: CASSLRGGTEAFF. DNA for the CDR3: TGTGCCAGCAGCCTACGGGGGGGGACTGAAGCTTTCTTT.

The chain uses TRBV5-4 and TRBJ1-2; 9 bases map to TRBD1. V dropped 4 bases and J dropped 2; count of bases not matched to a gene: 6. The CDR3 contains 15 residues. Germline CDR1 and CDR2: SGHNT and YYREEE (reference sequence). The CDR3 sequence is CASSPTTGGNYGYTF. As DNA, the CDR3 is TGTGCCAGCAGCCCCACGACAGGGGGAAACTATGGCTACACCTTC.

The V gene is TRBV7-2, the J gene TRBJ1-2, with unresolved D. Germline-derived CDR1 and CDR2 are SGHTA and FQGNSA. CDR3 size: 13 residues. Trimming cost V 5 bases and J 2 bases, with 9 bases left between them. CDR3 in amino acids: CASSEYVNYGYTF. In nucleotides, the CDR3 is TGTGCCAGCAGCGAATACGTAAACTATGGCTACACCTTC.

This clone was detected a few times. The junction does not match germline at one end; this may be a read error. In the same sample, other DNA sequences code for this CDR3. The chain carries TRBV5-4 and TRBJ1-2; no definite D call. In germline, CDR1 is SGHNT, CDR2 YYREEE (reference sequence). CDR3 length equals 16 residues. The CDR3 DNA follows: TGCGCCAGCAGCCAAGATCTGGGAGAATCTAACTATGGCTACACCTTC. Its protein product is CASSQDLGESNYGYTF. The whole variable domain, filled in from reference TRBV5-4 and TRBJ1-2, reads ETGVTQSPTHLIKTRGQQVTLRCSSQSGHNTVSWYQQALGQGPQFIFQYYREEENGRGNFPPRFSGLQFPNYSSELNVNALELDDSALYLCASSQDLGESNYGYTFGSGTRLTVV.

V and J are TRBV20-1 and TRBJ2-7; D remains unclear. Deletions cut 5 bases from V and 0 bases from J, with 5 bases between. Per the germline V gene, CDR1 is DFQATT and CDR2 is SNEGSKA (reference sequence). This CDR3 comprises 11 residues. Here the CDR3 reads CSAPFSYEQYF. Here the CDR3 DNA reads TGCAGTGCTCCGTTCTCCTACGAGCAGTACTTC.

Turning to this clone: A far larger clone lies a single base away; this is likely a read error. The same CDR3 is also encoded by other DNA sequences in this sample. J is TRBJ1-6 and V is TRBV7-2, with a tentative D call TRBD1 (5 bases). The CDR3 length is 14 residues. The V end lost 6 bases, the J end lost 9 bases, and 15 bases lay between the germline ends. Per germline, CDR1 SGHTA and CDR2 FQGNSA. The CDR3 coding sequence is TGTGCCAGCAGTGCCAACGGGGGTGGTTCACCCCTCCACTTT. It translates to CASSANGGGSPLHF.

The rearrangement uses TRBV19 and TRBJ2-7; TRBD1 matches 10 bases. This CDR3 contains 15 residues. V dropped 8 bases and J dropped 6; count of bases not matched to a gene: 13. Germline CDR1 LNHDA, CDR2 SQIVND (reference sequence). Here the CDR3 reads CASSFSAGTGVEQYF. The CDR3 region has the DNA TGTGCCAGTTCTTTCTCCGCCGGGACAGGGGTCGAGCAGTACTTC.

The CDR3 coding sequence is TGTGCCAGCAGTACAGGGGGCGGCTACGAGCAGTACTTC. It specifies CASSTGGGYEQYF. This chain links TRBV6-9 with TRBJ2-7; TRBD1 matches 9 bases. The CDR3 covers 13 residues. Germline CDR1 MNHGY, CDR2 SVAAGI. V was pared by 5 bases and J by 3 bases, with 2 bases of the junction left unmatched.

This clone appeared a few times. The rearrangement joins TRBV4-2 to TRBJ2-1; D is possibly TRBD2 (5 bases). Germline-derived CDR1 and CDR2 are LGHNA and YNFKEQ. The CDR3 contains 14 residues. The germline V and J ends were trimmed by 0 bases and 8 bases, with 11 bases remaining between them. The chain's CDR3 is CASSQEAGVDEQFF. The DNA of the CDR3 is TGTGCCAGCAGCCAAGAGGCCGGGGTCGATGAGCAGTTCTTC.

This clone was detected only a few times. The V call is TRBV29-1, the J call TRBJ2-7; 9 nucleotides line up with TRBD1. Germline V CDR1 and CDR2: SQVTM, ANQGSEA. This CDR3 has 15 residues. The junction had 10 bases not matched to a gene; V was cut back by 4 bases and J by 3 bases. CDR3 bases: TGCAGCGTTGGCAGGGGAACAGGGGGCATCTACGAGCAGTACTTC. This sequence encodes CSVGRGTGGIYEQYF.

About this clone itself: One end of the junction is discordant with germline, which a read error may explain. The chain links TRBV29-1 to TRBJ1-5, with 7 bases fitting TRBD1. Germline values: CDR1 SQVTM, CDR2 ANQGSEA. The CDR3 consists of 14 residues. CDR3 bases: TGCAGTTGCGGCGGGACAGACCGTAATCAGCCCCAGCTTTTT. Protein: CSCGGTDRNQPQLF.

This clone was seen only a few times. This chain uses TRBV7-2 with TRBJ1-3; possible D gene TRBD1, 5 bases. The CDR3 spans 15 residues. V lost 4 bases to trimming and J lost 9 bases, with 19 bases between them. Germline V gene sequence: CDR1 SGHTA, CDR2 FQGNSA. The CDR3 nucleotides are TGTGCCAGCAGCTCGGCGGGACGGATGGATAGCACCATATATTTT. Residues: CASSSAGRMDSTIYF.

A note on this clone: A far larger clone is a single base away, which makes a read error likely. This chain joins TRBV5-4 and TRBJ1-2; D is unclear. The germline V gene encodes CDR1 SGHNT and CDR2 YYREEE (reference sequence). The CDR3 runs 16 residues. This CDR3 reads CGSSSDPDVRAAGYTF. CDR3 DNA sequence: TGTGGCAGCAGCTCGGATCCGGACGTTAGGGCTGCTGGCTACACCTTC.

The chain uses TRBV6-1 and TRBJ2-7, with D perhaps being TRBD1 or TRBD2 (6 bases each). The V gene's germline CDR1 is MNHNS and CDR2 SASEGT. There are 13 residues in the CDR3. V was clipped by 6 bases and J by 5 bases, with 14 bases between them. The CDR3 DNA is TGTGCCAGCAGCTTATGGGGGGACAACGAGCAGTACTTC. Translated, it gives CASSLWGDNEQYF.

V and J are TRBV7-3 and TRBJ1-6, with D perhaps TRBD1 (5 bases). Germline V gene sequence: CDR1 SGHTA, CDR2 FQGTGA. The CDR3 spans 14 residues. V lost 6 bases, J lost 9 bases, and 15 bases lay in between. Here the CDR3 reads CASSANGGGSPLHF. The CDR3 DNA follows: TGTGCCAGCAGTGCCAACGGGGGGGGTTCACCCCTCCACTTT.

With regard to this clone: This likely came from a read error, as a far larger clone is one base away. The V call is TRBV9, the J call TRBJ1-1; no reliable D call. The V end was cut by 1 base, the J end by 2 bases, with 12 bases between. This CDR3 has 15 residues. Germline-derived CDR1 and CDR2 are SGDLS and YYNGEE. CDR3 nucleotide sequence: TGTGCCAGCAGCGTAACAGTGGATTCTAACACTGAAGCTTTCTTT. Its translation is CASSVTVDSNTEAFF.

By sample share, this clone is large. The CDR3 reads CASGFTGQGMNTEAFF. The CDR3 DNA is TGTGCTAGTGGTTTCACTGGACAGGGCATGAACACTGAAGCTTTCTTT. The chain is built from TRBV12-5 and TRBJ1-1, with 8 bases aligning to TRBD1. V was clipped by 3 bases and J by 0 bases; unmatched bases: 6. Germline-derived CDR1 and CDR2 are LGHNT and FRNRAP. The CDR3 totals 16 residues.

CDR3 nucleotide sequence: TGTGCCAGCAGGCTGCAGGGGACAACTAATGAAAAACTGTTTTTT. Its translation: CASRLQGTTNEKLFF. The chain combines TRBV5-4 with TRBJ1-4; tentatively, D is TRBD1 (6 bases). The CDR3 sequence is 15 residues long. Germline-derived CDR1 and CDR2 are SGHNT and YYREEE (reference sequence). Between the trimmed V and J ends, which lost 5 bases and 0 bases, there was a span of 11 bases.

This clone turned up a few times. The chain uses TRBV5-6 and TRBJ1-1; 7 nucleotides agree with TRBD1. The CDR3 covers 15 residues. With 4 bases clipped from V and 2 bases from J, the junction kept 8 bases outside the gene matches. Germline CDR1 reads SGHDT; CDR2 reads YYEEEE. The CDR3 region is CASSVTGDSNTEAFF. Here the CDR3 DNA reads TGTGCCAGCAGCGTAACAGGGGATTCTAACACTGAAGCTTTCTTT.

V gene TRBV7-9 combines with J gene TRBJ2-7; D remains ambiguous. The CDR3 consists of 14 residues. Germline assignment: CDR1 SEHNR and CDR2 FQNEAQ (reference sequence). Trimming stripped 5 bases from V and 1 base from J, with 12 bases between. CDR3 sequence reads: CASSPRPKSYEQYF. In nucleotides, the CDR3 is TGTGCCAGCAGCCCCCGGCCTAAGTCCTACGAGCAGTACTTC.

This clone qualifies as medium-sized (0.01 to 0.1%). J is TRBJ1-2 and V is TRBV7-2; D gene ambiguous. Germline CDR1 is SGHTA and CDR2 is FQGNSA. The germline V and J ends were trimmed by 4 bases and 7 bases, with 22 bases remaining between them. This CDR3 is built from 16 residues. CDR3 coding DNA: TGTGCCAGCAGCTCGGATCCGGACGTTAGGGCTGCTGGCTACACCTTC. Its translation: CASSSDPDVRAAGYTF.